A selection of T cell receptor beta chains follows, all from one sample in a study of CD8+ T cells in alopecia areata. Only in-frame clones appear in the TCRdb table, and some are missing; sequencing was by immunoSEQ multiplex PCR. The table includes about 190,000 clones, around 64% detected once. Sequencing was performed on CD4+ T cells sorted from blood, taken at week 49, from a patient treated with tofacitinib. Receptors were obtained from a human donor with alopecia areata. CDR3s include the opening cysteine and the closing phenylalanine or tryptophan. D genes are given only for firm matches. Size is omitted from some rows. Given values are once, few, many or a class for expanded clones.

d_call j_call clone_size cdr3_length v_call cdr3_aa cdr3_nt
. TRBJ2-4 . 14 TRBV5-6 CASTSGGATDIQYF TGTGCCAGCACCTCCGGCGGGGCGACGGACATTCAGTACTTC
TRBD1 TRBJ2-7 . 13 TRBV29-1 CSVGTGGNYEQYF TGCAGCGTTGGAACAGGGGGTAACTACGAGCAGTACTTC
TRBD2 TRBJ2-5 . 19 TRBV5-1 CASSSPFGRGGNRQGTQYF TGCGCCAGCAGCTCCCCATTTGGGCGGGGGGGTAACCGTCAAGGGACCCAGTACTTC
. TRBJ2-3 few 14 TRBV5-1 CASSSGDATDTQYF TGCGCCAGCAGCTCCGGAGACGCCACAGATACGCAGTATTTT
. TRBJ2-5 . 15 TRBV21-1 CASSPWEPTQETQYF TGTGCCAGCAGCCCCTGGGAACCTACCCAAGAGACCCAGTACTTC
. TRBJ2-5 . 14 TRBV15 CATSRDSPKETQYF TGTGCCACCAGCAGGGACAGCCCGAAAGAGACCCAGTACTTC
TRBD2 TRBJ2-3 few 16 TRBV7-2 CASSPLGIAGTDTQYF TGTGCCAGCAGCCCCCTCGGGATAGCGGGGACCGATACGCAGTATTTT
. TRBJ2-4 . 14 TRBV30 CAWSVGGGKNIQYF TGTGCCTGGAGTGTAGGGGGAGGCAAAAACATTCAGTACTTC
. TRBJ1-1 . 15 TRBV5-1 CASSRQPGGPEEAFF TGCGCCAGCAGTAGGCAGCCCGGTGGCCCGGAGGAAGCTTTCTTT
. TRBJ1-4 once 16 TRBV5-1 CASSLLTAATNEKLFF TGCGCCAGCAGCTTGTTGACAGCAGCAACTAATGAAAAACTGTTTTTT
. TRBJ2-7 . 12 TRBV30 CAWSATTYEQYF TGTGCCTGGAGCGCGACTACTTACGAGCAGTACTTC
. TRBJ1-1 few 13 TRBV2 CASSEGNPRAAFF TGTGCCAGCAGTGAAGGGAATCCCAGGGCAGCTTTCTTT
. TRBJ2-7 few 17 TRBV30 CAWSAHILGRDYDEQYF TGTGCCTGGAGCGCCCATATCCTAGGAAGGGATTACGACGAGCAGTACTTC
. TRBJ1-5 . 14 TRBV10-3 CAISEGDGNQPQHF TGTGCCATCAGTGAAGGGGACGGCAATCAGCCCCAGCATTTT
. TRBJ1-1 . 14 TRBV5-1 CASSFQGRNTEAFF TGCGCCAGCAGCTTTCAGGGTAGGAACACTGAAGCTTTCTTT
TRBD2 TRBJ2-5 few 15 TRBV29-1 CSGKLRGIPQETQYF TGCAGCGGTAAACTGCGGGGGATTCCCCAAGAGACCCAGTACTTC
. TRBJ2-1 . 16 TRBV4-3 CASSQELERVRHEQFF TGCGCCAGCAGCCAAGAGCTGGAACGGGTACGACATGAGCAGTTCTTC
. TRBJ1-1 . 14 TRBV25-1 CASSVGEVGGEAFF TGTGCCAGCAGTGTAGGGGAGGTAGGAGGTGAAGCTTTCTTT
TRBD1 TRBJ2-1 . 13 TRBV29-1 CSIRDRGRNEQFF TGCAGCATCCGGGACAGGGGAAGGAATGAGCAGTTCTTC
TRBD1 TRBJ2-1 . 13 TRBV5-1 CASSEQQGHEQFF TGCGCCAGCAGCGAGCAACAGGGGCATGAGCAGTTCTTC
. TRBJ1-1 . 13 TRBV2 CASSEDGGTEAFF TGTGCCAGCAGTGAAGATGGAGGGACTGAAGCTTTCTTT
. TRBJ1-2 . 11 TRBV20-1 CSARWTNGYTF TGCAGTGCTAGATGGACTAATGGCTACACCTTC
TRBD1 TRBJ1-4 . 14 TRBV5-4 CASSLGRGIEKLFF TGTGCCAGCAGCTTGGGCAGGGGGATTGAAAAACTGTTTTTT
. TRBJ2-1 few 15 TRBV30 CAWSEKGIPNNEQFF TGTGCCTGGAGTGAAAAAGGAATTCCGAACAATGAGCAGTTCTTC
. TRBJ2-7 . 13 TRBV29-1 CSAGGRSSYEQYF TGCAGCGCCGGGGGACGGAGCTCCTACGAGCAGTACTTC
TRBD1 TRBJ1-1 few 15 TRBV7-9 CASSLRDRDDTEAFF TGTGCCAGCAGCCTCCGGGACAGGGACGACACTGAAGCTTTCTTT
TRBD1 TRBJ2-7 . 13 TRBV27 CASRRTGGGEQYF TGTGCCAGCAGACGAACAGGGGGTGGAGAGCAGTACTTC
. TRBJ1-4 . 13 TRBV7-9 CASSPRQVEKLFF TGTGCCAGCAGCCCCAGACAGGTTGAAAAACTGTTTTTT
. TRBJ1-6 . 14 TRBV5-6 CASSLWGRDSPLHF TGTGCCAGCAGCTTGTGGGGAAGGGATTCACCCCTCCACTTT
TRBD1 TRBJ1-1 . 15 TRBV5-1 CASSLEGTGKTEAFF TGCGCCAGCAGCTTGGAAGGGACAGGGAAAACTGAAGCTTTCTTT
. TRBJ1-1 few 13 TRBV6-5 CASITPQNTEAFF TGTGCCAGCATTACCCCCCAGAACACTGAAGCTTTCTTT
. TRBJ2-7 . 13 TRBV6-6 CASGEGAVYEQYF TGTGCCAGCGGGGAGGGGGCGGTCTACGAGCAGTACTTC
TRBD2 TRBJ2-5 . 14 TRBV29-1 CSVVGLVRGETQYF TGCAGCGTTGTCGGACTAGTGAGGGGAGAGACCCAGTACTTC
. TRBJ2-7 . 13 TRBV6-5 CASSGALDGEQYF TGTGCCAGCAGCGGCGCGTTGGATGGCGAGCAGTACTTC
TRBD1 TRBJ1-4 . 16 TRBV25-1 CASSVRATGEKEKLFF TGTGCCAGCAGTGTAAGGGCGACAGGGGAGAAAGAAAAACTGTTTTTT
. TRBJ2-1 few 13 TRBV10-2 CASRSDLYNEQFF TGCGCCAGCAGGAGCGACCTGTACAATGAGCAGTTCTTC
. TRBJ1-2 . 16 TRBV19 CASGRDVTRGLYGYTF TGTGCCAGCGGCCGGGACGTTACTCGTGGTTTGTATGGCTACACCTTC
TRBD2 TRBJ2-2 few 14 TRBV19 CASKGLAAAGELFF TGTGCCAGTAAAGGTCTAGCGGCGGCCGGGGAGCTGTTTTTT
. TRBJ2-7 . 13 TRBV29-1 CSVVSQGRSEQYF TGCAGCGTTGTAAGCCAGGGTAGGAGCGAGCAGTACTTC
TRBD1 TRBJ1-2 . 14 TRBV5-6 CASSLTGQGYGYTF TGTGCCAGCAGCTTAACGGGACAGGGCTATGGCTACACCTTC
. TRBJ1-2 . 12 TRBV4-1 CASSLGGTGYTF TGCGCCAGCAGCCTCGGAGGTACGGGCTACACCTTC
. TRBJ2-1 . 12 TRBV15 CATTYDFNEQFF TGTGCCACCACCTACGACTTTAATGAGCAGTTCTTC
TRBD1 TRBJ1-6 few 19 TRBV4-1 CASSQVGQGVRSYNSPLHF TGCGCCAGCAGCCAAGTAGGACAGGGGGTAAGGTCCTATAATTCACCCCTCCACTTT
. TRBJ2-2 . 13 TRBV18 CASSPPNTGELFF TGTGCCAGCTCACCACCGAACACCGGGGAGCTGTTTTTT
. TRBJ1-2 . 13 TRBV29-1 CSALGVGGYGYTF TGCAGCGCCCTAGGGGTCGGCGGCTATGGCTACACCTTC
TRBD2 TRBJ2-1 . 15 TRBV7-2 CASSLARGTYNEQFF TGTGCCAGCAGCTTAGCGCGGGGGACGTACAATGAGCAGTTCTTC
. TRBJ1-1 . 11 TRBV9 CASSPNTEAFF TGTGCCAGCAGCCCTAATACTGAAGCTTTCTTT
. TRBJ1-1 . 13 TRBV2 CASISRLNTEAFF TGTGCCAGCATTTCCCGGCTGAACACTGAAGCTTTCTTT
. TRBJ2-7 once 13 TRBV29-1 CSVEWGETYEQYF TGCAGCGTTGAATGGGGGGAAACCTACGAGCAGTACTTC
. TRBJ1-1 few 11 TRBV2 CASKGNTEAFF TGTGCCAGCAAAGGCAACACTGAAGCTTTCTTT
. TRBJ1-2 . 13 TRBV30 CAWRDGNNYGYTF TGTGCCTGGCGGGACGGTAATAACTATGGCTACACCTTC
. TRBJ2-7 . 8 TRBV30 CACGEQYF TGTGCCTGTGGGGAGCAGTACTTC
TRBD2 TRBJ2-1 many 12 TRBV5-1 CASSITGTSWFF TGCGCCAGCAGCATTACCGGGACTAGCTGGTTCTTC
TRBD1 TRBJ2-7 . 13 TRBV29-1 CSATPGQGGEQYF TGCAGCGCTACCCCTGGACAGGGAGGCGAGCAGTACTTC
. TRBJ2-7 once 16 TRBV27 CASRSTVLLALGEQYF TGTGCCAGCAGATCCACGGTCCTCTTAGCCTTGGGAGAGCAGTACTTC